This T cell receptor beta chain was observed in a study of blood T cells in healthy people across ages. Study-level results: Underestimates were what the diversity estimates from one million T cells were considered to be. Bulk PBMC profiling left naive and antigen-experienced comparisons inconclusive. Age showed a roughly linear inverse relationship with TCR beta diversity per million T cells.

The CDR3 is made up of 15 amino acids. Germline V CDR1 and CDR2: LGHDT, YNNKEL (reference sequence). The ends lost 1 base at V and 1 base at J; junction bases unmatched: 3. Sample-barcoded 5' priming and a J-beta primer mix drove a second PCR of 7 to 11 cycles. MiXCR, run by TCRdb on the 5' RACE reads, gives a single entry per CDR3 protein. The table has 550,000 to 750,000 distinct CDR3 sequences, 20% to 25% seen once. In its sample, this clonotype was seen a few times. The antigen is undetermined. The gene calls are TRBV3-1 and TRBJ2-5, with TRBD2 matching 7 bases. The sequencing sample was made of blood. The receptor's source is a man between 65 and 79 years old in good health. CDR3 in DNA: TGTGCCAGCAGCCAAGGGGGAGGGCTCCAAGAGACCCAGTACTTC. Translation gives CASSQGGGLQETQYF.